The clone carrying this T cell receptor (beta chain) has a count of ten or more. First-strand cDNA relied on TRAV- and TRBV-specific primers spanning alpha and beta chains. Using a constant-region primer together with a V-primer adapter, TCRs were subjected to 20 PCR cycles of amplification. TCRdb re-called the reads with MiXCR, one entry per CDR3 protein. The table records under 90,000 distinct CDR3 sequences, under 20% of them present only once. Time point of the sample: after trial treatment. Treatment meaning: LDRT plus nivolumab, ipilimumab, low-dose cyclophosphamide and aspirin (RACIN trial). This sample is part of a study of low-dose radiotherapy and immunotherapy resistance in tumors. The V segment lost 5 bases and the J segment 5 bases; nucleotides outside the gene matches: 11. The CDR3 consists of 16 residues. Germline values: CDR1 SGHVS, CDR2 FNYEAQ.

The TCR was taken from a male donor with prostate cancer. The material sequenced was PBMCs, taken after low-dose radiotherapy plus immunotherapy. The chain carries TRBV7-6 and TRBJ2-1, with 8 bases lining up with TRBD2. CDR3 sequence (DNA): TGTGCCAGCAGCCCTGCGGGACTAGGTATGGACAATGAGCAGTTCTTC. It is translated as CASSPAGLGMDNEQFF.